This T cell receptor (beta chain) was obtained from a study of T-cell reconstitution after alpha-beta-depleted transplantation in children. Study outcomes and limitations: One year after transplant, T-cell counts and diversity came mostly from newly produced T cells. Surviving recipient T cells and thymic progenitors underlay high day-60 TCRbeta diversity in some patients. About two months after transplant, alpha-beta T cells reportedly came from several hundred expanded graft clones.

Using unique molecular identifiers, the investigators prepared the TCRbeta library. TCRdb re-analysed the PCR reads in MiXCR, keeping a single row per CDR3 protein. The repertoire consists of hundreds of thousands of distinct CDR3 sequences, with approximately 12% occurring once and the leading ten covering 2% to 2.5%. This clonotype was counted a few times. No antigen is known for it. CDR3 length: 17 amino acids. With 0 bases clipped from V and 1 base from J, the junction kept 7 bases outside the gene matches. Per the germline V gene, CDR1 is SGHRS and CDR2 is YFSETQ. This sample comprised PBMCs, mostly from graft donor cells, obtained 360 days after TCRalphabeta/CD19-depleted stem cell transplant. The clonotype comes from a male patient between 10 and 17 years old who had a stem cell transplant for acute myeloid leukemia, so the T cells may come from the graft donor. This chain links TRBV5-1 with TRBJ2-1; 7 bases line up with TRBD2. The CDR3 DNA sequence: TGCGCCAGCAGCTTGGGGGGCGGGAGTGTATCCTACAATGAGCAGTTCTTC. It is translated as CASSLGGGSVSYNEQFF.